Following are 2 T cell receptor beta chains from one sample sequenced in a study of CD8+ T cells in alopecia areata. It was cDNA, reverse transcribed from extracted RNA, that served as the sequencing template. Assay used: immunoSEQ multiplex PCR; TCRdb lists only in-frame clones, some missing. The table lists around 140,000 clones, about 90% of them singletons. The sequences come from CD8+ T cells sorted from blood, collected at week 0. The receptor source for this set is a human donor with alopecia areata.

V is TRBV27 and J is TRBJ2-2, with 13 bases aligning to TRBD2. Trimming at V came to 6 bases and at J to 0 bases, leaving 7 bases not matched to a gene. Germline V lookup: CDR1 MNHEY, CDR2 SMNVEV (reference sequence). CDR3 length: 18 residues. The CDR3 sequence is CASRRTSGSDSNTGELFF. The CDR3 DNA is TGTGCCAGCAGGCGGACTAGCGGGAGCGACTCGAACACCGGGGAGCTGTTTTTT.

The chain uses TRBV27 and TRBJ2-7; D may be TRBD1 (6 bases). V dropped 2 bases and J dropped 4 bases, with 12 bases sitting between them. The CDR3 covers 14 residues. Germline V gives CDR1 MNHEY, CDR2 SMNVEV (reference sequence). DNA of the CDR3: TGTGCCAGCAGTTTAACCCTGACAGGTTACGAGCAGTACTTC. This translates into CASSLTLTGYEQYF.